One and the same sample provided the 9 T cell receptor beta chains below, sequenced in a study of PD-1 blockade in classical Hodgkin lymphoma. Using immunoSEQ multiplex PCR, the repertoire was profiled, and TCRdb retains in-frame clones only, with some absent. The repertoire holds 60,000 or so clones, roughly nine tenths seen once, with approximately 9.7% in the top ten. All the patients suffered relapse after autologous stem cell transplantation, and brentuximab vedotin exposure differed. Sequencing was performed on peripheral blood mononuclear cells (PBMCs), taken at baseline. The receptor source for this set is a human donor with classical Hodgkin lymphoma.

This clone was recorded once. This sequence joins TRBV28 and TRBJ1-2, with 11 bases matching TRBD1. The V and J ends lost 6 bases and 1 base, in that order; junction bases with no gene match: 10. The CDR3 contains 17 residues. Germline V gene lookup returns CDR1 MDHEN and CDR2 SYDVKM. The DNA for the CDR3 is TGTGCCAGCAGATCACCGGGACAGGGGGGGAATAACTATGGCTACACCTTC. This encodes CASRSPGQGGNNYGYTF.

The rearrangement joins TRBV6-1 to TRBJ2-4, with D possibly being TRBD2 (6 bases). Germline V lookup: CDR1 MNHNS, CDR2 SASEGT. The length of the CDR3 is 16 residues. Trimming shortened V by 2 bases and J by 5 bases, and 16 bases separated the two germline ends. Here the CDR3 reads CASSEISGGPQNIQYF. The CDR3, as DNA: TGTGCCAGCAGTGAAATCTCCGGGGGTCCCCAAAACATTCAGTACTTC.

V gene TRBV10-3 combines with J gene TRBJ2-1, with a possible D match to TRBD1 (5 bases). The CDR3 sequence is 12 residues long. Germline values: CDR1 ENHRY, CDR2 SYGVKD. V was cut by 0 bases and J by 8 bases, with 5 bases left in between. The CDR3 DNA reads as TGTGCCATCAGTGAGTCAGGGGATGAGCAGTTCTTC. Translated, it gives CAISESGDEQFF.

The chain combines TRBV11-2 with TRBJ2-7; a possible D gene is TRBD1 (6 bases). The CDR3 sequence is 14 residues long. Germline V gene sequence: CDR1 SGHAT, CDR2 FQNNGV. V was cut by 1 base and J by 6 bases, with 13 bases left in between. The DNA of the CDR3 is TGTGCCAGCAGCTTAGGTCATGGGGGCGGCGAGCAGTACTTC. The encoded protein is CASSLGHGGGEQYF.

In this sample, this clone turned up once. CDR3: CASSTTGFDSNQPQHF. In DNA form, the CDR3 reads TGTGCCAGCAGTACCACAGGGTTTGATAGCAATCAGCCCCAGCATTTT. J is TRBJ1-5 and V is TRBV28; tentatively, D is TRBD1 (6 bases). CDR1 is MDHEN and CDR2 is SYDVKM in the germline V gene. The CDR3 runs to 16 residues. The ends were cut back, 5 bases at V and 0 bases at J, with 14 bases in the middle.

This chain joins TRBV18 and TRBJ1-4, with D possibly being TRBD1 (6 bases). The CDR3 totals 14 residues. The germline V and J ends were trimmed by 2 bases and 6 bases, with 10 bases remaining between them. The V gene's germline CDR1 is KGHSH and CDR2 LQKENI. Written as DNA, the CDR3 is TGTGCCAGCTCACCAAGGGGGACGGATGAAAAACTGTTTTTT. Its translation is CASSPRGTDEKLFF.

This clone was seen only a few times. The J gene is TRBJ1-5, the V gene TRBV27; no clear D gene. Germline V gene data show CDR1 as MNHEY and CDR2 as SMNVEV (reference sequence). V lost 6 bases and J lost 6, with 15 bases in between. This CDR3 comprises 14 residues. This CDR3 reads CASSTSGYGQPQHF. DNA for the CDR3: TGTGCCAGCAGCACTTCAGGATACGGTCAGCCCCAGCATTTT.

The chain combines TRBV6-6 with TRBJ1-2; no definite D call. The CDR3 runs 13 residues. V was trimmed by 6 bases and J by 8 bases, leaving 16 bases between them. In germline, CDR1 is MNHNY, CDR2 SVGAGI (reference sequence). This CDR3 is CASRKDPIGGYTF. The CDR3 DNA sequence: TGTGCCAGCAGAAAGGATCCCATCGGGGGCTACACCTTC.

The chain carries TRBV5-5 and TRBJ1-4; a weak D match, TRBD1 (5 bases). The CDR3 consists of 16 residues. Germline CDR1 reads SGHKS; CDR2 reads YYEKEE (reference sequence). Between the trimmed V and J ends, which lost 0 bases and 4 bases, there was a span of 13 bases. This CDR3 reads CASSLDLGRVNEKLFF. In nucleotides, the CDR3 is TGTGCCAGCAGCTTGGATTTGGGACGGGTTAATGAAAAACTGTTTTTT.